What follows describes a single T cell receptor beta chain. The data originate from a study of blood T cells in healthy people across ages. Sample-barcoded 5' priming and a J-beta primer mix drove a second PCR of roughly 6 to 12 cycles. TCRdb fed the 5' RACE reads into MiXCR, producing one record per CDR3 protein. Of about 900,000 distinct CDR3 sequences listed, 45% to 50% are singletons. CDR3 length equals 16 residues. With 0 bases removed from V and 4 bases from J, the gap between germline ends came to 12 bases. Looked up from germline, CDR1 is SGHDN and CDR2 is FVKESK. This sequence originates from a man aged 25 to 40 in good health. Sequencing input: blood. The chain has TRBV14 and TRBJ2-2; D possibly corresponds to TRBD1 (5 bases). CDR3 amino acids: CASSQDRLGPTGELFF. Here the CDR3 DNA reads TGTGCCAGCAGCCAAGATCGTTTGGGGCCCACCGGGGAGCTGTTTTTT.